Described below is a single TCR beta chain sequence and its context. This record comes from a study of blood T cell repertoires in COVID-19. Study in general: Samples of COVID-19 (acute and convalescent) were obtained from the United States, Italy and Spain. PBMCs, B-cell-depleted T cells, or T cells provided the cDNA or gDNA that made up the material.

The junction had 11 bases not matched to a gene; V was cut back by 7 bases and J by 0 bases. The CDR3 extends over 16 amino acids. Germline CDR1 and CDR2: MDHEN and SYDVKM. Methods used by the authors: Amplification of reference gene primers was used by the study to estimate nucleated cell counts. Sequencing was performed with immunoSEQ multiplex PCR; in TCRdb, only in-frame clones are kept and a portion is missing. The V and J calls and clone size come from that table; D and trimming were worked out from the DNA. The profile shows 170,000 or so clones, approximately 80% of them singletons. This receptor was taken from an older woman with acute or convalescent COVID-19. The sequencing sample was made of peripheral blood. This chain connects TRBV28 to TRBJ1-1; 7 nucleotides line up with TRBD1. The CDR3 nucleotides read TGTGCCAGCACCCCCACGAAGGGGGCGTTGAACACTGAAGCTTTCTTT. Translating it yields CASTPTKGALNTEAFF.